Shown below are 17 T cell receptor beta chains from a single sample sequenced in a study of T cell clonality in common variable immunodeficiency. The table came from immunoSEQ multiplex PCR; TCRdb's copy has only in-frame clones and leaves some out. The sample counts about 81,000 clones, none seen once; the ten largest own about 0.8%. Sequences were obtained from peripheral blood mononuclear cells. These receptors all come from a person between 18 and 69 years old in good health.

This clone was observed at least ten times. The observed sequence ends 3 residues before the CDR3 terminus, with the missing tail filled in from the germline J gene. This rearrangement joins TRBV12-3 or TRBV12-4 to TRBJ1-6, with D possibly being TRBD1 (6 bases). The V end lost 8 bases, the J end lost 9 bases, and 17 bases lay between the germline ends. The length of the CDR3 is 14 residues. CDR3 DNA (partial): TGTGCCAGCCGATCCCGGGACACCTTTTCACCC. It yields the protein CASRSRDTFSP. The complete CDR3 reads CASRSRDTFSPLHF.

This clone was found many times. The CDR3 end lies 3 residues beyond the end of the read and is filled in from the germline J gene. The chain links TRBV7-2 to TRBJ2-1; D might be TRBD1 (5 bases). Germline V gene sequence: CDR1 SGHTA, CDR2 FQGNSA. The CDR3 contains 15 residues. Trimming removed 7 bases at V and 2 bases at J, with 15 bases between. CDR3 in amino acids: CASTFTGHPYNEQFF. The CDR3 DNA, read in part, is TGTGCCAGCACCTTCACAGGCCATCCCTACAATGAG.

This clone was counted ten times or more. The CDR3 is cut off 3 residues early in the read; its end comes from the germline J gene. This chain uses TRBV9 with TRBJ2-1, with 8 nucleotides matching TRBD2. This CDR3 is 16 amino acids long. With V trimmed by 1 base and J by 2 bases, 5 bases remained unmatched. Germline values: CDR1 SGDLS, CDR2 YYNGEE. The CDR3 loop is CASSVFQAGAYNEQFF. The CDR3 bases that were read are TGTGCCAGCAGCGTATTTCAAGCGGGGGCCTACAATGAG.

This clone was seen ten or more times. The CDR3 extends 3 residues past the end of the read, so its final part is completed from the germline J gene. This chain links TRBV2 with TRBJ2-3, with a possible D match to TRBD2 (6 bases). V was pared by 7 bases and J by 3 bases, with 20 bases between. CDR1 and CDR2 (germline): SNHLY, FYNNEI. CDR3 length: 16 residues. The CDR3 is CASNGRGAQITDTQYF. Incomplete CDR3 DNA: TGTGCCAGCAACGGGCGGGGAGCACAGATAACAGATACG. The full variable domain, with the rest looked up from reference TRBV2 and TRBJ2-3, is EPEVTQTPSHQVTQMGQEVILRCVPISNHLYFYWYRQILGQKVEFLVSFYNNEISEKSEIFDDQFSVERPDGSNFTLKIRSTKLEDSAMYFCASNGRGAQITDTQYFGPGTRLTVL.

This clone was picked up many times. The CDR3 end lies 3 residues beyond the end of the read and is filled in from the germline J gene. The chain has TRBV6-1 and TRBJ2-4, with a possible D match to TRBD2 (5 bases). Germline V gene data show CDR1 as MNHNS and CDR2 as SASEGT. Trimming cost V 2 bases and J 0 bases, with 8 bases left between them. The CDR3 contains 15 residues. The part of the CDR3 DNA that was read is TGTGCCAGCAGTGAAATCGGACTAGCCAAAAACATT. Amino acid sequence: CASSEIGLAKNI. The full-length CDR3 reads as CASSEIGLAKNIQYF.

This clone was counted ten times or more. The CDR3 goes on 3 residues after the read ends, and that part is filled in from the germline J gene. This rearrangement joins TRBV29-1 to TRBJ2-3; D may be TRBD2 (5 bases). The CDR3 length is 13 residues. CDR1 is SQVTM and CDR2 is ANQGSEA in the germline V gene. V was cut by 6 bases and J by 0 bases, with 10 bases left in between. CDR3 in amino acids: CSVPSGSTDTQYF. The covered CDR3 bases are TGCAGCGTACCTTCGGGGAGCACAGATACG.

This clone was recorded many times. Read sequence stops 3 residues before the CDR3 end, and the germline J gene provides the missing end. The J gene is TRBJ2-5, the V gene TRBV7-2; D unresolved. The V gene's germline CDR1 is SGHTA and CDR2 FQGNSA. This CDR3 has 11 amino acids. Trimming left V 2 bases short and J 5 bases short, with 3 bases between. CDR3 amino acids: CASSLQETQYF. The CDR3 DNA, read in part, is TGTGCCAGCAGCTTACAGGAGACC.

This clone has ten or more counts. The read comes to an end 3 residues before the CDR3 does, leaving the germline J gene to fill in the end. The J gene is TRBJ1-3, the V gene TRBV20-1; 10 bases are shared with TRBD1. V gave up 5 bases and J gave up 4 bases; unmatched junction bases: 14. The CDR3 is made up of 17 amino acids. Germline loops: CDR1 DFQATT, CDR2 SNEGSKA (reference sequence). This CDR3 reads CSAQEVRQGAPGNTIYF. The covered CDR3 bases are TGCAGTGCTCAAGAGGTCCGACAGGGGGCGCCAGGAAACACC.

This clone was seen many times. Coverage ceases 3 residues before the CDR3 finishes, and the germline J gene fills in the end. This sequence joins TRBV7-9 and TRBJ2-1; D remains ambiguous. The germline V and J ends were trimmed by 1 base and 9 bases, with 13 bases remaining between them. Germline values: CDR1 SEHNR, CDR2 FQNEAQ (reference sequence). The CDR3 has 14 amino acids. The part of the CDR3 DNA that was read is TGTGCCAGCAGCTTAGTGATCCGAGAGCCTGAG. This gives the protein CASSLVIREPE. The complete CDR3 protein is CASSLVIREPEQFF.

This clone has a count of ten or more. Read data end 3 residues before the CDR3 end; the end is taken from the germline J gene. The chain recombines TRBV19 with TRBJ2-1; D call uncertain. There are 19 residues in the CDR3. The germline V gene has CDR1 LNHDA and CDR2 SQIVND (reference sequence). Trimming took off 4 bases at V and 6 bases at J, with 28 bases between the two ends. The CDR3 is CASSTHRSVANLAVNEQFF. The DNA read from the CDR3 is TGTGCCAGTAGTACCCACCGGTCGGTAGCCAACTTGGCGGTCAATGAG.

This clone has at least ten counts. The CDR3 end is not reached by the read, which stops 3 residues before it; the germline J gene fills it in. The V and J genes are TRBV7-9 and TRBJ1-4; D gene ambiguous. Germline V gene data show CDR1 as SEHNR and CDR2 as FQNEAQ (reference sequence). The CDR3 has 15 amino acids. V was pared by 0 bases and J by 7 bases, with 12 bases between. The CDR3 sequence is CASSLASGGSEKLFF. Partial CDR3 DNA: TGTGCCAGCAGCTTAGCTTCGGGTGGTAGTGAAAAA.

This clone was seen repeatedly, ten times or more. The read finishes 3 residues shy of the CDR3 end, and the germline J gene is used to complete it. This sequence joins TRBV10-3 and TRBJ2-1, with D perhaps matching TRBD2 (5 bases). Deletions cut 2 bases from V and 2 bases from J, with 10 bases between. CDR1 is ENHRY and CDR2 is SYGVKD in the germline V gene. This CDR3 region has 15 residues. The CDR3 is CAISEGSAAYNEQFF. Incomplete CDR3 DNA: TGTGCCATCAGTGAGGGTAGCGCAGCCTACAATGAG.

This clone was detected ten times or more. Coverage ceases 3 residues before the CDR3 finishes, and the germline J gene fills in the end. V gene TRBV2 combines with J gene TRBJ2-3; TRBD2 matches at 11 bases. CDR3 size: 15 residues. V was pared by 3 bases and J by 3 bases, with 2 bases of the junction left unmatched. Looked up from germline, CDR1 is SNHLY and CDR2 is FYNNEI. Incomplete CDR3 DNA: TGTGCCAGCAGTGATAGCGGGAGGGCAACAGATACG. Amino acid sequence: CASSDSGRATDT. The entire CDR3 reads CASSDSGRATDTQYF.

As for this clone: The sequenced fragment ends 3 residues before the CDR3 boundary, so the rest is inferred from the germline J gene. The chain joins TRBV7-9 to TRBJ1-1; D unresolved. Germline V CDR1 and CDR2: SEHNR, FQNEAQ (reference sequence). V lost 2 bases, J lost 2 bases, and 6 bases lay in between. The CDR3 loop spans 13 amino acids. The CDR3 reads CASSLPQNTEAFF. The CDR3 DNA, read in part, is TGTGCCAGCAGCTTACCACAAAACACTGAA.

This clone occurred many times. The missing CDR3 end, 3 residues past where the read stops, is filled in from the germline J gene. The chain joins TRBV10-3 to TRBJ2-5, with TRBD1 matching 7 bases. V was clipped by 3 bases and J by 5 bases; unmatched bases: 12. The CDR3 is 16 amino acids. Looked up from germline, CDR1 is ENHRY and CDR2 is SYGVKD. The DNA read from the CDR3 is TGTGCCATCAGTGAACCCTCGGCAGGGGGTCTGGAGACC. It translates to CAISEPSAGGLET. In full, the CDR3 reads CAISEPSAGGLETQYF.

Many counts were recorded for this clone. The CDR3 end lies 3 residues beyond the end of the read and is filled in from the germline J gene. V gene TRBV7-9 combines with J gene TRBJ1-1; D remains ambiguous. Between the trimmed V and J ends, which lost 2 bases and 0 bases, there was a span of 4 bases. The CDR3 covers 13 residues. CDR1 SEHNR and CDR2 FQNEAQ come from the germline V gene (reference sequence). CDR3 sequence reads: CASSLPMNTEAFF. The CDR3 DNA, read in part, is TGTGCCAGCAGCTTACCCATGAACACTGAA.

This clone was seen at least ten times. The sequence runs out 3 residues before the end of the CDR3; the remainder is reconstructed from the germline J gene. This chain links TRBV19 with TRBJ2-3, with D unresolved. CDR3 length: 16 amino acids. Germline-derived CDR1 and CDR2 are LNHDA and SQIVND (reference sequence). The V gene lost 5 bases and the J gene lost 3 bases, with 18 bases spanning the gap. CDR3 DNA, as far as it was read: TGTGCCAGTAGTCTTAACGTTCCGCCCAGAACAGATACG. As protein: CASSLNVPPRTDT. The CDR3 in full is CASSLNVPPRTDTQYF.